The entry that follows covers one T cell receptor (beta chain) sequence. The V gene lost 7 bases and the J gene lost 0 bases, with 13 bases spanning the gap. CDR1 MNHEY and CDR2 SMNVEV come from the germline V gene (reference sequence). The CDR3 loop spans 14 amino acids. TCRdb independently ran MiXCR on the 5' RACE reads; one entry per CDR3 protein. The repertoire holds some 40,000 distinct CDR3 sequences, with roughly 29% as singletons. This clonotype originated in a female donor with breast cancer. This chain uses TRBV27 with TRBJ2-7, with unresolved D. The sample comprised memory CD4+ T cells sorted from a lymph node. Subset described: memory CD4+ T cells, CD4+CD45RO+CD25-. The CDR3 DNA sequence: TGTGCCAGCAAGGTATTCCTGAGCTCCTACGAGCAGTACTTC. Residues: CASKVFLSSYEQYF.